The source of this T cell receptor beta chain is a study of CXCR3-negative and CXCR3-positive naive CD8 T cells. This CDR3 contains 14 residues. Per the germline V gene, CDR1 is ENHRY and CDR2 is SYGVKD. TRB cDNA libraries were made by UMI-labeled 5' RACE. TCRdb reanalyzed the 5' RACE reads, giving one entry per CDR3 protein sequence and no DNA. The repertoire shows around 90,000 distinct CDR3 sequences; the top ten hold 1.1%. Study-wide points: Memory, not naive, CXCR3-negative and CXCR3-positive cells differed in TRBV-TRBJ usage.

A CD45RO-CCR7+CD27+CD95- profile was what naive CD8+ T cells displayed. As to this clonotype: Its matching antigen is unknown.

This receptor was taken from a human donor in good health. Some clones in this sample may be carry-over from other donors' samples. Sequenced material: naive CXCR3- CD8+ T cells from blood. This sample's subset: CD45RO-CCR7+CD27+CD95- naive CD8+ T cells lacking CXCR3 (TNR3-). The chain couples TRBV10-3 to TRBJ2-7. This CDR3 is CAISESNSAYEQYF.